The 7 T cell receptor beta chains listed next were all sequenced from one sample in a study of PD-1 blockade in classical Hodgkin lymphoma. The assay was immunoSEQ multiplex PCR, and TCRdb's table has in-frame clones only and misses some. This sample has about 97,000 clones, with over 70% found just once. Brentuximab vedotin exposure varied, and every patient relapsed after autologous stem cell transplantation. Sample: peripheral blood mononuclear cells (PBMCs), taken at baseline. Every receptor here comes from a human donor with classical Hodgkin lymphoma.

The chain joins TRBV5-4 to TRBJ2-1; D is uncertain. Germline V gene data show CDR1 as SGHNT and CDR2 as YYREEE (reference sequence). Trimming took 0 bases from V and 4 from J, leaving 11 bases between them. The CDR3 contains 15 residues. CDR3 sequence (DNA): TGTGCCAGCAGCTTGGGAGGACGTCAATACAATGAGCAGTTCTTC. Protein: CASSLGGRQYNEQFF.

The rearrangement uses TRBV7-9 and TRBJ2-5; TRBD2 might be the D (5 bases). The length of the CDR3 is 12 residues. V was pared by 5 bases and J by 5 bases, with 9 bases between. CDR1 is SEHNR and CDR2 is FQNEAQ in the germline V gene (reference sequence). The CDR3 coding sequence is TGTGCCAGCAGCCGGGATTCCGAGACCCAGTACTTC. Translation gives CASSRDSETQYF.

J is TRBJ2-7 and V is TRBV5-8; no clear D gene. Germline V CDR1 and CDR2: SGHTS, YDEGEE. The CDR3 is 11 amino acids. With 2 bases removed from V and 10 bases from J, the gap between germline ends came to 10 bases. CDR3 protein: CASSLRAGQYF. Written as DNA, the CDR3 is TGTGCCAGCAGCTTACGCGCCGGACAGTACTTC.

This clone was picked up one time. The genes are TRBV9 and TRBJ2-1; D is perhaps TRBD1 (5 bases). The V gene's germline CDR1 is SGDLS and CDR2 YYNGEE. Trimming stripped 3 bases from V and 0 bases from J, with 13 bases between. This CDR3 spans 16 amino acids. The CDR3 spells CASSARQTSSYNEQFF. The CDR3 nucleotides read TGTGCCAGCAGCGCAAGACAGACGAGCTCCTACAATGAGCAGTTCTTC. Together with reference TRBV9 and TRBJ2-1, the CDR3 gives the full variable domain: DSGVTQTPKHLITATGQRVTLRCSPRSGDLSVYWYQQSLDQGLQFLIQYYNGEERAKGNILERFSAQQFPDLHSELNLSSLELGDSALYFCASSARQTSSYNEQFFGPGTRLTVL.

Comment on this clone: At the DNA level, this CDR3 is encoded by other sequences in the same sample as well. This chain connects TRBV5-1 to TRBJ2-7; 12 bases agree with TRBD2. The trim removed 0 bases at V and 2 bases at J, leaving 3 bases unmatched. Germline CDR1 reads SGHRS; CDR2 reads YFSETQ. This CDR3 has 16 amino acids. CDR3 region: CASSLGLAGGPYEQYF. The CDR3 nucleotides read TGCGCCAGCAGCTTGGGGCTAGCGGGAGGGCCCTACGAGCAGTACTTC.

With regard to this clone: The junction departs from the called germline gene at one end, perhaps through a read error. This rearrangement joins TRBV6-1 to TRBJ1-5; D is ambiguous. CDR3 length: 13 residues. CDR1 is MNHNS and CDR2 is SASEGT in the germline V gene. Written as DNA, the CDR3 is TGTGCCAGCCGGAGGAGTGACAATCATCCCCAGCATTTT. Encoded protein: CASRRSDNHPQHF.

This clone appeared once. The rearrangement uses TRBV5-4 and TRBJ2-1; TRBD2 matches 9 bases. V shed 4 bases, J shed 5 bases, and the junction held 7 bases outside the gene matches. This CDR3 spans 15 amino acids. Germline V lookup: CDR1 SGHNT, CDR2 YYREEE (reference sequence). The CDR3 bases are TGTGCCAGCAGCGCAAGACTAGCGGAAAACAATGAGCAGTTCTTC. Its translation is CASSARLAENNEQFF.